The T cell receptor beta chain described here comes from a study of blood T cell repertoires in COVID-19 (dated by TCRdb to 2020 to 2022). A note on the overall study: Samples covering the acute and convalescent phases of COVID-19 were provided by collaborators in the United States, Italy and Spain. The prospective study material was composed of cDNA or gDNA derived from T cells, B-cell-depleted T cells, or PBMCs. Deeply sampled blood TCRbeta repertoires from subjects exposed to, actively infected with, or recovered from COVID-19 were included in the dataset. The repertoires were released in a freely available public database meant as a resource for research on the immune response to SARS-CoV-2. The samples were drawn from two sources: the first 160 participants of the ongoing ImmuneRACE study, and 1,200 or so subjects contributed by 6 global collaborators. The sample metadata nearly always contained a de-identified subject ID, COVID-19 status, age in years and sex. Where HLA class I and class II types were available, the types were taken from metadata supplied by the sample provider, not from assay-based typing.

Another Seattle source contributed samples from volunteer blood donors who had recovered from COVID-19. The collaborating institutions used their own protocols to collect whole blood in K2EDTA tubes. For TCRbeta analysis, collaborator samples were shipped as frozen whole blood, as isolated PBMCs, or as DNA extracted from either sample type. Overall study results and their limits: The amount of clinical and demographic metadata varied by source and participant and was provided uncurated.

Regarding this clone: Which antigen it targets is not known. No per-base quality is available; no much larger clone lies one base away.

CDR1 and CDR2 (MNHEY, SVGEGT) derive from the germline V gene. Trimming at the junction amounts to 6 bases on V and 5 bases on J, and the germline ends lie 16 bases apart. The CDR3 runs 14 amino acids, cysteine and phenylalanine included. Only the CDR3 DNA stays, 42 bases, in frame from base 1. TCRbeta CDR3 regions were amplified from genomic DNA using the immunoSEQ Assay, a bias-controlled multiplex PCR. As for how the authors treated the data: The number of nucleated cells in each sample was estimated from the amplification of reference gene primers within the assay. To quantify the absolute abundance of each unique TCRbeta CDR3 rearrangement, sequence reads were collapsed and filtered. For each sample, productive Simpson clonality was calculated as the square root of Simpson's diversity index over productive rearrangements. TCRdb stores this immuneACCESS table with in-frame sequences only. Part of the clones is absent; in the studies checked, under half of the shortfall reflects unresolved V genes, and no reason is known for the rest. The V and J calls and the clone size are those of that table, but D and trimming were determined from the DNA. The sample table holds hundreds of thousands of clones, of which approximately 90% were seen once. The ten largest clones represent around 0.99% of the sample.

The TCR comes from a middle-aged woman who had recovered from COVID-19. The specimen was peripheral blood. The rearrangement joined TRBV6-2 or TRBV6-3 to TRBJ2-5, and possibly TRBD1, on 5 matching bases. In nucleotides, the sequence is TGTGCCAGCAGCCACCAGCAGGGCGGCGAGACCCAGTACTTC. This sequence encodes CASSHQQGGETQYF.